Listed below are T cell receptor beta chains from one sample, sequenced in a study of control samples from healthy donors and cancer patients. Profiling relied on immunoSEQ multiplex PCR, and the TCRdb table lists in-frame clones only, not all of them. The sample includes a few hundred thousand clones, 90% of them seen just once. The sample consisted of PBMCs. The origin of the receptors is a middle-aged man with head and neck cancer. CDR3s include the opening cysteine and the closing phenylalanine or tryptophan. D genes are given only for firm matches. The size of a clone is reported for some rows only, either as once, few or many, or as a class for expanded clones.

TRBJ2-7 | NA | NA | TRBV27 | TGTGCCAGCAGTTCGATTGTACAGGGCGGGGCCTACGAGCAGTACTTC | CASSSIVQGGAYEQYF
TRBJ2-5 | NA | NA | TRBV6-5 | TGTGCCAGCACCCCTACAGGGAGAGAGACCCAGTACTTC | CASTPTGRETQYF
TRBJ2-1 | TRBD1 | NA | TRBV9 | TGTGCCAGCGGGGGACAGGGGTACAATGAGCAGTTCTTC | CASGGQGYNEQFF
TRBJ2-7 | NA | once | TRBV15 | TGTGCCACCAGCCCCGACAGGACCTACGAGCAGTACTTC | CATSPDRTYEQYF
TRBJ1-4 | TRBD1 | NA | TRBV6-5 | TGTGCCAGCGGGACAGGACAGAATGAAAAACTGTTTTTT | CASGTGQNEKLFF
TRBJ1-2 | NA | NA | TRBV6-5 | TGTGCCAGCAGTCCCCTCTTAGGGCCGACCTATGGCTACACCTTC | CASSPLLGPTYGYTF
TRBJ1-5 | TRBD1 | NA | TRBV19 | TGTGCCAGTAGTATTCGACAGGGGGGTCAGCCCCAGCATTTT | CASSIRQGGQPQHF
TRBJ2-1 | NA | NA | TRBV11-2 | TGTGCCAGCAGCTTCAGTGAGGGGAGTGAGCAGTTCTTC | CASSFSEGSEQFF
TRBJ2-2 | NA | NA | TRBV5-4 | TGTGCCAGCAGCTTGGACAGGGCATCGAACACCGGGGAGCTGTTTTTT | CASSLDRASNTGELFF
TRBJ1-5 | NA | NA | TRBV6-5 | TGTGCCAGCAGCCCGGGCGGGGGAGGCAATCAGCCCCAGCATTTT | CASSPGGGGNQPQHF
TRBJ1-5 | NA | once | TRBV5-6 | TGTGCCAGCAGCCCGACCGGGACAAATAGACAGGATTTT | CASSPTGTNRQDF
TRBJ2-1 | NA | NA | TRBV20-1 | TGCAGTGCCTGGACACGTTCGGGGCAGTTCTTC | CSAWTRSGQFF
TRBJ2-3 | TRBD2 | NA | TRBV5-5 | TGTGCCAGCAGCCGGGGACCTTCACTAGCGGGAAGCCCAGATACGCAGTATTTT | CASSRGPSLAGSPDTQYF
TRBJ1-5 | NA | NA | TRBV12-1 | TGTGCCAGCAGCTTAGGCTTCGGGGCAGGTTATCAGCCCCAGCATTTT | CASSLGFGAGYQPQHF
TRBJ1-2 | NA | NA | TRBV11-2 | TGTGCCAGCAGCTTATCGGCTACTAACTATGGCTACACCTTC | CASSLSATNYGYTF
TRBJ2-3 | TRBD1 | NA | TRBV5-4 | TGTGCCAGCAGCTGGGACAGGGGACGGACAGATACGCAGTATTTT | CASSWDRGRTDTQYF
TRBJ2-3 | NA | NA | TRBV19 | TGTGCCAGTAGTATATCCGGGACGGTGAGCACAGATACGCAGTATTTT | CASSISGTVSTDTQYF
TRBJ2-1 | NA | NA | TRBV5-6 | TGTGCCAGCAGCTCGGAGCTGCGCAATGAGCAGTTCTTC | CASSSELRNEQFF
TRBJ2-5 | NA | NA | TRBV28 | TGTGCCAGCAGTTTAAACAGGCGTCACCAAGAGACCCAGTACTTC | CASSLNRRHQETQYF
TRBJ2-6 | NA | NA | TRBV6-5 | TGTGCCAGCACGGTCTCTGGGGCCAACGTCCTGACTTTC | CASTVSGANVLTF
TRBJ2-5 | NA | once | TRBV27 | TGTGCCAGCAGCCCACCCTGGGCCCAGTACTTC | CASSPPWAQYF